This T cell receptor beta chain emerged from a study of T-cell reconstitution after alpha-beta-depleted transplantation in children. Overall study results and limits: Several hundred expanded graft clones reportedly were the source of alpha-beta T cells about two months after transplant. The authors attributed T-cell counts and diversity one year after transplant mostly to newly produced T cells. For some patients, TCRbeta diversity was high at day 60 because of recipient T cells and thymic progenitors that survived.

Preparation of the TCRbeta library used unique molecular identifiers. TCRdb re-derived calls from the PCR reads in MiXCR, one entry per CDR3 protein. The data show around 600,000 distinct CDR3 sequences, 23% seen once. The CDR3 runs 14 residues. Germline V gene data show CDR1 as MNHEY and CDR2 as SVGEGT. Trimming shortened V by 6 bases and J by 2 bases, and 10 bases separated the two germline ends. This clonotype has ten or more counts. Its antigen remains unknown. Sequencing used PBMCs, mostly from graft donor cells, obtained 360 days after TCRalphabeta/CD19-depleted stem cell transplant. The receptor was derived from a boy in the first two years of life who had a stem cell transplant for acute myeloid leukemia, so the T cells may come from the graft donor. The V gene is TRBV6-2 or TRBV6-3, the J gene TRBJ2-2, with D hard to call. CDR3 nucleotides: TGTGCCAGCAGGACACGGCCAAACACCGGGGAGCTGTTTTTT. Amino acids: CASRTRPNTGELFF.